The present T cell receptor (beta chain) was sequenced within a study of blood T cell repertoires in COVID-19. Study context: Italy, Spain and the United States were the sources of the convalescent and acute COVID-19 samples.

The table lists this clone with a few counts. In the study's own analysis: Amplification of reference gene primers was used by the study to estimate nucleated cell counts. Using immunoSEQ multiplex PCR, the repertoire was profiled, and TCRdb retains in-frame clones only, with some absent. The V and J calls and clone size are taken from that table; D and trimming were inferred from the DNA. The sample comprises about 100,000 clones, approximately 84% of which are singletons, and 15% to 20% rests with the top ten. The source material was peripheral blood. The TCR comes from a woman aged 55-69 years with acute or convalescent COVID-19.

CDR3 loop: CASSQDRGQNPYTQYF. CDR3 coding DNA: TGTGCCAGCAGCCAAGATCGAGGGCAAAATCCCTATACGCAGTATTTT. V usage is TRBV3-1 (or the pseudogene TRBV3-2) and J usage is TRBJ2-3, with a possible D match to TRBD2 (5 bases). V shed 0 bases and J shed 7 bases, with 17 bases lying between them. Germline lookup yields CDR1 LGHDT and CDR2 YNNKEL (reference sequence). CDR3 length: 16 residues.